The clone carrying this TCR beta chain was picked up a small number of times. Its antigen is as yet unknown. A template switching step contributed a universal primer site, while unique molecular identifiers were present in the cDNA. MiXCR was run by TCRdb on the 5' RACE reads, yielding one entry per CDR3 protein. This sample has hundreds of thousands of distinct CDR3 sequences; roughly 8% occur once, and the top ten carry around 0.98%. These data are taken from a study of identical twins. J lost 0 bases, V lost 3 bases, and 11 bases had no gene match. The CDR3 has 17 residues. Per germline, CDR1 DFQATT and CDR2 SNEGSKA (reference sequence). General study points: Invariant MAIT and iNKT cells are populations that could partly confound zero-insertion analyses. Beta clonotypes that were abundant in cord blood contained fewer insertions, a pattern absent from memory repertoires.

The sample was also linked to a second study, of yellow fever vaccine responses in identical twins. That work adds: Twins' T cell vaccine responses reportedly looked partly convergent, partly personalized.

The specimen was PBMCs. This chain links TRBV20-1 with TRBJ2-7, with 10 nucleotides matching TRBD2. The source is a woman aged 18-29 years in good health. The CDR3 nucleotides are TGCAGTGCTAGGAGGCTAGCGGGGGCCTCAGACTCCTACGAGCAGTACTTC. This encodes CSARRLAGASDSYEQYF.